Listed below are T cell receptor beta chains from one sample, sequenced in a study of blood T cells in healthy people across ages. One entry per CDR3 protein, called by TCRdb with MiXCR from the 5' RACE reads. Here the sample spans about 1.4 million distinct CDR3 sequences, approximately 60% being singletons. The specimen sequenced was blood. All receptors come from a man in his late teens or twenties in good health. Both conserved end residues are part of each CDR3. A D gene is named only where the DNA matches it firmly. A row's size may be missing; if present it is once, few, many or a size class.

d_gene,abundance,v_gene,j_gene,CDR3aa,CDR3nt
-,many,TRBV4-1,TRBJ2-7,CASSQDGSEQYF,TGCGCCAGCAGCCAAGACGGGAGCGAGCAGTACTTC
-,few,TRBV20-1,TRBJ2-7,CSARDPGLHVHEQYF,TGCAGTGCTAGAGATCCGGGACTCCATGTCCACGAGCAGTACTTC
TRBD2,-,TRBV6-5,TRBJ2-1,CASSYSAGVINEQFF,TGTGCCAGCAGTTACTCTGCGGGAGTAATCAATGAGCAGTTCTTC
TRBD1,few,TRBV28,TRBJ1-2,CASTSTGAGYTF,TGTGCCAGCACCTCGACAGGGGCGGGCTACACCTTC
TRBD1,few,TRBV10-1,TRBJ2-4,CARWNTKIQKHRQGKNIQYF,TGCGCCAGGTGGAATACTAAAATCCAAAAACATCGACAGGGTAAAAACATTCAGTACTTC
-,-,TRBV4-2,TRBJ2-2,CASSQESGDAGELFF,TGTGCCAGCAGCCAAGAATCTGGGGACGCCGGGGAGCTGTTTTTT
-,few,TRBV3-1,TRBJ2-7,CASSQDAQVLYEQYF,TGTGCCAGCAGCCAAGATGCACAGGTACTCTACGAGCAGTACTTC
TRBD1,-,TRBV7-9,TRBJ1-1,CASSVGTVSTEAFF,TGTGCCAGCAGCGTTGGGACAGTCAGCACTGAAGCTTTCTTT
TRBD2,few,TRBV7-7,TRBJ2-1,CASGSGGNEQFF,TGTGCTAGTGGAAGCGGGGGTAATGAGCAGTTCTTC
-,few,TRBV7-2,TRBJ1-6,CASSLNTKGSPLHF,TGTGCCAGCAGCCTTAACACAAAGGGTTCACCCCTCCACTTT
-,few,TRBV5-4,TRBJ2-5,CAYHPGGTETQYF,TGTGCCTATCATCCGGGTGGGACAGAGACCCAGTACTTC
-,once,TRBV20-1,TRBJ1-1,CSGMRTANTEAFF,TGCAGTGGAATGCGCACAGCGAACACTGAAGCTTTCTTT
-,-,TRBV4-3,TRBJ2-3,CASSQEPGSTDTQYF,TGCGCCAGCAGCCAAGAGCCAGGGTCCACAGATACGCAGTATTTT
-,few,TRBV12-3/TRBV12-4,TRBJ1-2,CASSLRTNTYGYTF,TGTGCCAGCAGTTTAAGGACAAATACTTATGGCTACACCTTC
TRBD2,-,TRBV4-1,TRBJ2-2,CASRGTGGLETGELFF,TGCGCCAGCCGAGGAACCGGGGGACTAGAAACCGGGGAGCTGTTTTTT
-,-,TRBV7-8,TRBJ1-2,CASHLSRGVGYGYTF,TGTGCCAGTCATCTATCTAGGGGTGTCGGCTATGGCTACACCTTC
-,-,TRBV28,TRBJ1-5,CASSLRGPSNQPQHF,TGTGCCAGCAGTTTAAGGGGCCCTAGCAATCAGCCCCAGCATTTT
-,-,TRBV29-1,TRBJ1-5,CSVEQGLAGGPEHF,TGCAGCGTTGAACAGGGACTAGCGGGGGGGCCTGAGCATTTT
-,-,TRBV20-1,TRBJ2-5,CSAPLRTQYF,TGCAGTGCCCCATTGAGGACCCAGTACTTC
-,few,TRBV5-1,TRBJ2-5,CASTVSQFSETQYF,TGCGCCAGCACTGTATCACAGTTTTCCGAGACCCAGTACTTC
-,few,TRBV24-1,TRBJ1-2,CATSDAGNTSGYTF,TGTGCCACCAGTGACGCGGGGAATACGAGTGGCTACACCTTC
-,-,TRBV20-1,TRBJ2-7,CSALYGGYEQYF,TGCAGTGCTTTGTACGGGGGCTACGAGCAGTACTTC
-,once,TRBV27,TRBJ2-7,CASRVARAGSSEQYF,TGTGCCAGCAGAGTAGCGAGGGCGGGTTCAAGCGAGCAGTACTTC
TRBD2,-,TRBV7-2,TRBJ2-1,CASSTPGLAGAYNEQFF,TGTGCCAGCAGCACGCCGGGACTAGCGGGGGCATACAATGAGCAGTTCTTC
TRBD2,-,TRBV12-3/TRBV12-4,TRBJ2-3,CASLGASGGTDTQYF,TGTGCCAGCCTTGGGGCTAGCGGGGGCACAGATACGCAGTATTTT
TRBD2,-,TRBV15,TRBJ2-3,CATSSGLADFTDTQYF,TGTGCCACCAGCAGCGGACTAGCGGACTTCACAGATACGCAGTATTTT
-,-,TRBV29-1,TRBJ2-5,CSVVFGETQYF,TGCAGCGTTGTGTTTGGGGAGACCCAGTACTTC
TRBD2,-,TRBV2,TRBJ2-7,CASSESGGGRKEYEQYF,TGTGCCAGCAGTGAAAGCGGGGGGGGACGGAAAGAGTACGAGCAGTACTTC
-,-,TRBV29-1,TRBJ1-1,CSVDIGNTEAFF,TGCAGCGTTGATATAGGAAACACTGAAGCTTTCTTT
TRBD1,-,TRBV5-6,TRBJ2-3,CASSHGQGWYTQYF,TGTGCCAGCAGCCACGGACAGGGATGGTATACGCAGTATTTT
TRBD1,-,TRBV12-3/TRBV12-4,TRBJ1-2,CASRYRQGVYGYTF,TGTGCCAGCAGGTACCGACAGGGAGTCTATGGCTACACCTTC
-,-,TRBV7-9,TRBJ2-3,CASSSAEGEFTDTQYF,TGTGCCAGCAGCTCGGCTGAGGGGGAATTCACAGATACGCAGTATTTT
TRBD1,-,TRBV27,TRBJ2-1,CASSLGTGTNNEQFF,TGTGCCAGCAGTTTAGGGACAGGAACAAACAATGAGCAGTTCTTC
-,-,TRBV20-1,TRBJ2-5,CSASIGSTQYF,TGCAGTGCTAGTATAGGGTCGACCCAGTACTTC
TRBD2,-,TRBV27,TRBJ2-1,CASSFQRESSYNEQFF,TGTGCCAGCAGTTTTCAGCGGGAGAGCTCCTACAATGAGCAGTTCTTC
-,-,TRBV6-5,TRBJ1-2,CASSYSIVGGGYGYTF,TGTGCCAGCAGTTACTCGATAGTTGGGGGCGGCTATGGCTACACCTTC
-,-,TRBV20-1,TRBJ2-3,CSAGGGGVLTDTQYF,TGCAGTGCTGGAGGAGGGGGTGTCCTCACAGATACGCAGTATTTT
-,-,TRBV20-1,TRBJ2-1,CSALTGAYNEQFF,TGCAGTGCTCTCACGGGGGCCTACAATGAGCAGTTCTTC
TRBD1,-,TRBV20-1,TRBJ2-5,CSASGTGYNEQYF,TGCAGTGCTAGCGGGACAGGCTACAATGAGCAGTACTTC
TRBD2,once,TRBV6-5,TRBJ2-1,CASSLGGGDYNEQFF,TGTGCCAGCAGTCTCGGCGGGGGAGACTACAATGAGCAGTTCTTC
TRBD1,few,TRBV28,TRBJ2-1,CASTTGGSYNEQFF,TGTGCCAGCACTACAGGGGGGTCGTACAATGAGCAGTTCTTC
-,-,TRBV2,TRBJ2-3,CASSEAKGLRQYF,TGTGCCAGCAGTGAAGCAAAAGGACTCCGGCAGTATTTT
-,-,TRBV2,TRBJ2-7,CASRALYYEQYF,TGTGCCAGCAGGGCCCTTTACTACGAGCAGTACTTC
-,-,TRBV20-1,TRBJ2-3,CSARQVSDTQYF,TGCAGTGCTCGACAGGTTTCAGATACGCAGTATTTT
-,few,TRBV4-1,TRBJ2-3,CASSYQRVGVADTQYF,TGCGCCAGCAGCTACCAACGGGTCGGTGTGGCAGATACGCAGTATTTT